Listed below are T cell receptor beta chains from one sample, sequenced in a study of early T cells in non-severe SARS-CoV-2 infection. Via MiXCR, TCRdb re-called the 5' RACE reads, giving one row per CDR3 protein. The data hold roughly 70,000 distinct CDR3 sequences, with approximately 13% observed a single time. The sequenced material came from whole blood. Receptor source: an adult who was a healthcare worker with PCR-confirmed SARS-CoV-2 infection or an uninfected control (not recorded which). Each CDR3 is given with its conserved first and last residue. D genes are given only for firm matches. Size tells how often a clone was seen (once, few, many) or the class of an expanded clone, and some rows leave it out.

DNA: TGTGCCAGCAGCTCTCCAGGGGTGGCGAACTATGGCTACACCTTC
CDR3: CASSSPGVANYGYTF
J: TRBJ1-2
V: TRBV7-8
size: many
D: NA

DNA: TGCAGCGTCGCAGGTGGAAACACCATATATTTT
CDR3: CSVAGGNTIYF
J: TRBJ1-3
V: TRBV29-1
size: many
D: NA

DNA: TGTGCCAGTGAAAATCCGGGTTTGGGTCAGCCCCAGCATTTT
CDR3: CASENPGLGQPQHF
J: TRBJ1-5
V: TRBV28
size: many
D: NA

DNA: TGTGCCAGCAGTCTGACTGATTCGGGTTATGAAGCTTTCTTT
CDR3: CASSLTDSGYEAFF
J: TRBJ1-1
V: TRBV7-9
size: NA
D: NA

DNA: TGTGCCAGCAGATATCCGGGACTAGGGGAGACCCAGTACTTC
CDR3: CASRYPGLGETQYF
J: TRBJ2-5
V: TRBV7-9
size: many
D: TRBD2

DNA: TGTGCCAGCAGCGCACTCGCGGGAGGACCCTACAATGAGCAGTTCTTC
CDR3: CASSALAGGPYNEQFF
J: TRBJ2-1
V: TRBV11-2
size: many
D: TRBD2

DNA: TGTGCCAGCAGCTTAGGGGCAGGGGGAGATACGCAGTATTTT
CDR3: CASSLGAGGDTQYF
J: TRBJ2-3
V: TRBV7-2
size: many
D: TRBD1

DNA: TGCGCCAGCAGTGAGTGGGGGTCTGGTGGTTCACCCCTCCACTTT
CDR3: CASSEWGSGGSPLHF
J: TRBJ1-6
V: TRBV10-2
size: many
D: NA

DNA: TGTGCCAGCAGTTTAGGGGTAGAGGGCGAGCAGTACTTC
CDR3: CASSLGVEGEQYF
J: TRBJ2-7
V: TRBV12-3/TRBV12-4
size: NA
D: NA

DNA: TGTGCCAGCAGCCAAATCGGGACAGCCTCTGGGGCCAACGTCCTGACTTTC
CDR3: CASSQIGTASGANVLTF
J: TRBJ2-6
V: TRBV4-2
size: many
D: TRBD1

DNA: TGCAGTGCTAGATCCGACAGCTCCTATAATTCACCCCTCCACTTT
CDR3: CSARSDSSYNSPLHF
J: TRBJ1-6
V: TRBV20-1
size: many
D: NA

DNA: TGTGCCAGCAGTGCGACAGGACGTCGCAATCAGCCCCAGCATTTT
CDR3: CASSATGRRNQPQHF
J: TRBJ1-5
V: TRBV28
size: NA
D: NA

DNA: TGTGCCAGCAGTTCCACACTCCGACAGTTCACGACGGGCACTGAAGCTTTCTTT
CDR3: CASSSTLRQFTTGTEAFF
J: TRBJ1-1
V: TRBV27
size: once
D: NA

DNA: TGTGCCAGCAGCTTGGATCGGATTGCAGGGGAGACCCAGTACTTC
CDR3: CASSLDRIAGETQYF
J: TRBJ2-5
V: TRBV5-6
size: many
D: NA

DNA: TGTGCCAGCAGTGAAATATCAAGACCCCTCCACTTT
CDR3: CASSEISRPLHF
J: TRBJ1-6
V: TRBV6-1
size: many
D: NA

DNA: TGTGCCAGCGGTCGGGACGACACAGATACGCAGTATTTT
CDR3: CASGRDDTDTQYF
J: TRBJ2-3
V: TRBV28
size: many
D: NA

DNA: TGTGCCTGGAGTAGCGGACAGGGTACCTACGAGCAGTACTTC
CDR3: CAWSSGQGTYEQYF
J: TRBJ2-7
V: TRBV30
size: many
D: TRBD1

DNA: TGTGCCAGCAGCCAAGTGCAGGGCCGTAGCGGAGATACGCAGTATTTT
CDR3: CASSQVQGRSGDTQYF
J: TRBJ2-3
V: TRBV3-1
size: many
D: NA

DNA: TGTGCCAGCAGCGTGGACACTGAAGCTTTCTTT
CDR3: CASSVDTEAFF
J: TRBJ1-1
V: TRBV12-3/TRBV12-4
size: NA
D: NA

DNA: TGTGCCAGCAGCCTCGAACCCGGGGCAGGGGAGCTGTTTTTT
CDR3: CASSLEPGAGELFF
J: TRBJ2-2
V: TRBV9
size: many
D: NA

DNA: TGCAGCGTGTCGGGGAGCACACCCTACTACAATGAGCAGTTCTTC
CDR3: CSVSGSTPYYNEQFF
J: TRBJ2-1
V: TRBV29-1
size: many
D: NA

DNA: TGTGCCAGCAGCTTAGGGACACCCTATAATTCACCCCTCCACTTT
CDR3: CASSLGTPYNSPLHF
J: TRBJ1-6
V: TRBV7-9
size: many
D: NA

DNA: TGCAGCGCAGCGAGGGGCGGAGATAAGAATGAGCAGTTCTTC
CDR3: CSAARGGDKNEQFF
J: TRBJ2-1
V: TRBV29-1
size: few
D: NA